Listed below are T cell receptor beta chains from one sample, sequenced in a study of T-cell reconstitution after alpha-beta-depleted transplantation in children. One entry per CDR3 protein results from TCRdb running MiXCR on the PCR reads. The sample records 500,000 to 750,000 distinct CDR3 sequences, around 27% being singletons. Source: PBMCs, taken before TCRalphabeta/CD19-depleted stem cell transplant. These TCRs come from a boy younger than two with Wiskott-Aldrich syndrome, due to receive a stem cell transplant. The CDR3 runs from the conserved cysteine through the conserved F or W. A D gene is named only where the DNA matches it firmly. Some rows have no size entry. The others give once, few or many, or a class for an expanded clone.

D gene,V gene,J gene,clone size,CDR3 protein,CDR3 DNA
TRBD2,TRBV10-3,TRBJ2-7,few,CAISGTSGTYEQYF,TGTGCCATCAGTGGGACTAGCGGGACCTACGAGCAGTACTTC
TRBD1,TRBV5-6,TRBJ2-1,.,CASSMGQGTHHEQFF,TGTGCCAGCAGCATGGGACAGGGGACGCACCATGAGCAGTTCTTC
TRBD1,TRBV20-1,TRBJ1-1,.,CSASPGQVDIAFF,TGCAGTGCTTCACCGGGACAGGTCGATATAGCTTTCTTT
.,TRBV9,TRBJ2-5,few,CASSASQGRGETQYF,TGTGCCAGCAGCGCCTCACAGGGTAGGGGAGAGACCCAGTACTTC
TRBD2,TRBV28,TRBJ2-7,.,CASSSLTSGGPYEQYF,TGTGCCAGCAGTTCCTTAACTAGCGGGGGTCCCTACGAGCAGTACTTC
.,TRBV5-1,TRBJ2-7,few,CASQDTERGPSYEQYF,TGCGCCAGCCAAGACACAGAGAGAGGTCCCTCCTACGAGCAGTACTTC
.,TRBV7-3,TRBJ2-5,.,CASSLELAETQYF,TGTGCCAGCAGCTTAGAGCTGGCAGAGACCCAGTACTTC
.,TRBV5-1,TRBJ2-1,few,CASSSRNNEQFF,TGCGCCAGCAGCTCCAGAAACAATGAGCAGTTCTTC
.,TRBV10-2,TRBJ2-7,.,CASSLAQSSYEQYF,TGCGCCAGCAGTCTAGCGCAGAGCTCCTACGAGCAGTACTTC
TRBD2,TRBV10-1,TRBJ2-3,few,CASSEFLAGGIDTQYF,TGCGCCAGCAGTGAGTTCCTAGCGGGAGGGATAGATACGCAGTATTTT
.,TRBV20-1,TRBJ2-1,.,CSAPRVGSYNEQFF,TGCAGTGCACCAAGGGTCGGAAGCTACAATGAGCAGTTCTTC